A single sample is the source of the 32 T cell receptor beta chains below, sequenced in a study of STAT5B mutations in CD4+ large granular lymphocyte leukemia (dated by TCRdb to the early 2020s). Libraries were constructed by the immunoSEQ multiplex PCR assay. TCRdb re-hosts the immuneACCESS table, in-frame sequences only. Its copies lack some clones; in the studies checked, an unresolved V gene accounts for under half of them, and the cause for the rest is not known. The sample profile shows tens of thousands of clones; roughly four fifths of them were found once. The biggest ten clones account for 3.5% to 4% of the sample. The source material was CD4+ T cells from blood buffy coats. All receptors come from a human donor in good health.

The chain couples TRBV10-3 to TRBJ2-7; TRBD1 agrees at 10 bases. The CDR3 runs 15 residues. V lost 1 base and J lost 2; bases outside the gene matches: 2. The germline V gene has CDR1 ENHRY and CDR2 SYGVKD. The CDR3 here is CAISEWDRGAYEQYF. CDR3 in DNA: TGTGCCATCAGTGAGTGGGACAGGGGTGCCTACGAGCAGTACTTC.

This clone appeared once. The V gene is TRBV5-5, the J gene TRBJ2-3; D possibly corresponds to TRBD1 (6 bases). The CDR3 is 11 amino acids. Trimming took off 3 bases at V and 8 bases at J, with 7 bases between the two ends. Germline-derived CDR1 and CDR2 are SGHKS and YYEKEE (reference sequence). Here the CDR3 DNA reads TGTGCCAGCAGCTACAGGGCTACGCAGTATTTT. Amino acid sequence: CASSYRATQYF. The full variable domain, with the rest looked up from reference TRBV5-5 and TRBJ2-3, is DAGVTQSPTHLIKTRGQQVTLRCSPISGHKSVSWYQQVLGQGPQFIFQYYEKEERGRGNFPDRFSARQFPNYSSELNVNALLLGDSALYLCASSYRATQYFGPGTRLTVL.

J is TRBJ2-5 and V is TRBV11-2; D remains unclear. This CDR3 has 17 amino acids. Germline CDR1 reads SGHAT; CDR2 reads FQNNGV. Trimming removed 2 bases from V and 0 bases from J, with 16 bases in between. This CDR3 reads CASSLPPFPTYQETQYF. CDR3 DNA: TGTGCCAGCAGCTTACCGCCTTTTCCGACGTACCAAGAGACCCAGTACTTC.

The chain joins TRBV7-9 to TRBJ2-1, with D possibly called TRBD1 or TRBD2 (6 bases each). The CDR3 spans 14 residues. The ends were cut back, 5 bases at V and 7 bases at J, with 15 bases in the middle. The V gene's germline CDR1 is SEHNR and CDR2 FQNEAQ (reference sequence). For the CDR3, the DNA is TGTGCCAGCAGCCGGGTGGGGGGCAGGAATGAGCAGTTCTTC. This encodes CASSRVGGRNEQFF.

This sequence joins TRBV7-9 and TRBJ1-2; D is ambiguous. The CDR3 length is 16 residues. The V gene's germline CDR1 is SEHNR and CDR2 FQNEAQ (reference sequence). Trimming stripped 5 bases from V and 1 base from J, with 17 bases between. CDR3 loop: CASSPTIDRFNYGYTF. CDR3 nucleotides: TGTGCCAGCAGCCCTACAATAGACCGCTTTAACTATGGCTACACCTTC.

CDR3 residues: CASSTQGDYGYTF. Written as DNA, the CDR3 is TGTGCCAGCAGCACACAGGGGGACTATGGCTACACCTTC. V is TRBV7-9 and J is TRBJ1-2; 8 nucleotides match TRBD1. The CDR3 has 13 residues. Germline V gene sequence: CDR1 SEHNR, CDR2 FQNEAQ (reference sequence). V shed 5 bases and J 3 bases; nucleotides not matched to a gene: 2.

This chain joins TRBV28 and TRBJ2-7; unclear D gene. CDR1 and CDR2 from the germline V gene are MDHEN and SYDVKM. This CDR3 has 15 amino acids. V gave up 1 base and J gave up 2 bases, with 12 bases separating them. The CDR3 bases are TGTGCCAGCAGTTTATACGGAAGTTATGCCTACGAGCAGTACTTC. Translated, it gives CASSLYGSYAYEQYF. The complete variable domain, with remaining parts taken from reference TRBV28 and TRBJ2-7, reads DVKVTQSSRYLVKRTGEKVFLECVQDMDHENMFWYRQDPGLGLRLIYFSYDVKMKEKGDIPEGYSVSREKKERFSLILESASTNQTSMYLCASSLYGSYAYEQYFGPGTRLTVT.

The CDR3 nucleotides are TGTGCCAGCAGTGAAAGGGGGAGCAATCAGCCCCAGCATTTT. Its protein product is CASSERGSNQPQHF. The chain recombines TRBV6-1 with TRBJ1-5; D might be TRBD1 (6 bases). Germline V gene data show CDR1 as MNHNS and CDR2 as SASEGT. CDR3 length: 14 amino acids. Deletions cut 2 bases from V and 1 base from J, with 6 bases between.

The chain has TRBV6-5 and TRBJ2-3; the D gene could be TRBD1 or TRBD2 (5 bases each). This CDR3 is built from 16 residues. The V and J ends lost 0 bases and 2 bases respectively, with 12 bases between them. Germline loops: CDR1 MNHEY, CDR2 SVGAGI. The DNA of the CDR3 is TGTGCCAGCAGTTACTCCGGGGCCGGGTTCACAGATACGCAGTATTTT. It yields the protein CASSYSGAGFTDTQYF.

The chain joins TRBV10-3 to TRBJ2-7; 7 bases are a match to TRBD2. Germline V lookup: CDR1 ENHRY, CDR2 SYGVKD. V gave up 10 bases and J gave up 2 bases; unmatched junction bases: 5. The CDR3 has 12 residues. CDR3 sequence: CATAAGAYEQYF. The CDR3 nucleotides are TGTGCCACCGCGGCGGGGGCCTACGAGCAGTACTTC.

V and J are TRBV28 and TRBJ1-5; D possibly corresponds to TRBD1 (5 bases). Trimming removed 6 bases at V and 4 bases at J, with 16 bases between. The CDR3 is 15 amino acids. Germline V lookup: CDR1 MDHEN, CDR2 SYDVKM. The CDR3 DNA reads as TGTGCCAGCAGCCCCTCGGGGCCAGGGAATCAGCCCCAGCATTTT. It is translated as CASSPSGPGNQPQHF.

The CDR3, as DNA: TGTGCCAGCCGGACAGGGAGTTATAGCAATCAGCCCCAGCATTTT. Translation: CASRTGSYSNQPQHF. The chain is built from TRBV6-1 and TRBJ1-5; 8 bases align to TRBD1. The CDR3 sequence is 15 residues long. Germline-derived CDR1 and CDR2 are MNHNS and SASEGT. The V gene end was trimmed by 8 bases and the J gene end by 0 bases; junction bases not matched to a gene: 6.

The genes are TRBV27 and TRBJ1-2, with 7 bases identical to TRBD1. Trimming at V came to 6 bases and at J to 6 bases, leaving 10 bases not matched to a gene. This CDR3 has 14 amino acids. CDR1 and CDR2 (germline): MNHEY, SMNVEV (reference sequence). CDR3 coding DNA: TGTGCCAGCAGGCCCGCGGGACAGTTGCATGGCTACACCTTC. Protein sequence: CASRPAGQLHGYTF.

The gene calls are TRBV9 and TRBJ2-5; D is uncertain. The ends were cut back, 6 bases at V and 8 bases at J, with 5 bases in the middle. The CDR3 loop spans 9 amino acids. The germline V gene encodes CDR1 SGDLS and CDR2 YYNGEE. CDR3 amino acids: CASTVTQYF. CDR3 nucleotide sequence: TGTGCCAGCACCGTTACCCAGTACTTC.

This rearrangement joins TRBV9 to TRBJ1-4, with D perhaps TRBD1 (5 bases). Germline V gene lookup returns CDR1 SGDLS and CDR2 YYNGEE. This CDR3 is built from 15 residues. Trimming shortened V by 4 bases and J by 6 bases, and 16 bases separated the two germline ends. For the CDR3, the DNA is TGTGCCAGCAGCCCAAGGGGAGGGAGGGATGAAAAACTGTTTTTT. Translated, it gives CASSPRGGRDEKLFF.

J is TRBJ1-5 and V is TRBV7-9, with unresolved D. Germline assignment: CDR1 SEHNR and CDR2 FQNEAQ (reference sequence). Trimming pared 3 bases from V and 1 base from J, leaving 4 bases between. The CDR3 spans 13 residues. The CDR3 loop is CASSFGSNQPQHF. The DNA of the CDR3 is TGTGCCAGCAGCTTTGGCAGCAATCAGCCCCAGCATTTT.

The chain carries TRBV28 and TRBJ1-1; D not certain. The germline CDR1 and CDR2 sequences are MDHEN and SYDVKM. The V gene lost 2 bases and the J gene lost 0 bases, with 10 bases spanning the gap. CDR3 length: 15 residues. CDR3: CASSLALRLNTEAFF. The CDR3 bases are TGTGCCAGCAGTTTAGCTCTCAGGCTGAACACTGAAGCTTTCTTT.

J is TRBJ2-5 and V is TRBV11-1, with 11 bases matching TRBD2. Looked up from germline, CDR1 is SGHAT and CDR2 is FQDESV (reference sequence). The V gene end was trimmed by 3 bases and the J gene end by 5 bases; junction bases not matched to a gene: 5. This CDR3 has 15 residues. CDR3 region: CASSFSGGDGETQYF. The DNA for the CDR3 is TGTGCCAGCAGCTTTAGCGGGGGGGACGGGGAGACCCAGTACTTC.

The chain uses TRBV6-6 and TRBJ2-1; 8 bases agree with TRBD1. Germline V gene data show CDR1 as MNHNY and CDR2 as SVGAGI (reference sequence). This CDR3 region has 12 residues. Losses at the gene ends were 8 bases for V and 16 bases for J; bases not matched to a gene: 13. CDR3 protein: CASFLLGQGLFF. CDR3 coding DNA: TGTGCCAGCTTCCTCCTAGGACAGGGTCTTTTCTTC.

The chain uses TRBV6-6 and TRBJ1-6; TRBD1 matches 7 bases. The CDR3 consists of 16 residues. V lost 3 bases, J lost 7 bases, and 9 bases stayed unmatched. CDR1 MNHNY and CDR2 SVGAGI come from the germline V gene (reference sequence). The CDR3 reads CASSYEAGGGNSPLHF. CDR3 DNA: TGTGCCAGCAGTTATGAGGCAGGGGGTGGAAATTCACCCCTCCACTTT.

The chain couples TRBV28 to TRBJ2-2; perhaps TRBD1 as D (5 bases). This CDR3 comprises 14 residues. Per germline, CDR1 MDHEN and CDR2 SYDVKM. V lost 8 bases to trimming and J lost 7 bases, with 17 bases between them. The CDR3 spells CASDPQGWGGELFF. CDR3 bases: TGTGCCAGCGATCCCCAGGGATGGGGCGGGGAGCTGTTTTTT.

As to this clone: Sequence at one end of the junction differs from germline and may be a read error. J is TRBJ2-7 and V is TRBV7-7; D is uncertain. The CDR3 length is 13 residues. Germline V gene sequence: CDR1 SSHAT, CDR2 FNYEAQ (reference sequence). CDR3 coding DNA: TGTGCTAGCAGTCCCCTTTTTAATGGCGAGCAGTACTTC. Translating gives CASSPLFNGEQYF.

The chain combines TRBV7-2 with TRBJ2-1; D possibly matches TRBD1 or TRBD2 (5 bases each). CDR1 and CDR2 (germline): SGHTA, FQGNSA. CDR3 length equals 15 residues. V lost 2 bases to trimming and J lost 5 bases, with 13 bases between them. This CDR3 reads CASSLQWGPDNEQFF. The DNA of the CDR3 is TGTGCCAGCAGCTTACAGTGGGGACCAGACAATGAGCAGTTCTTC.

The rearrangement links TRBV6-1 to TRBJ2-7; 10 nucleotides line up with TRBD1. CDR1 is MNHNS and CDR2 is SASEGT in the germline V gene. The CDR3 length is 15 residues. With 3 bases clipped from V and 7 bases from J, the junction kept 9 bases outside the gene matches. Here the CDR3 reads CASSEVGTGAREQYF. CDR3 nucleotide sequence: TGTGCCAGCAGTGAGGTAGGGACAGGGGCTCGGGAGCAGTACTTC.

CDR3 sequence (DNA): TGTGCCAGCAGCTTGCAGGACCTCGGCGAGCAGTACTTC. Its protein is CASSLQDLGEQYF. The chain links TRBV7-6 to TRBJ2-7; D is unresolved. Per germline, CDR1 SGHVS and CDR2 FNYEAQ. Trimming stripped 3 bases from V and 6 bases from J, with 12 bases between. CDR3 length: 13 residues.

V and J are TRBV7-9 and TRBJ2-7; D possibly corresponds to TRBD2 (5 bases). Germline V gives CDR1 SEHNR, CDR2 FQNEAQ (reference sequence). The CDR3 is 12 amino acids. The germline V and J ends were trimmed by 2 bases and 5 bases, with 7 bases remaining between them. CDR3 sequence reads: CASSLMRDEQYF. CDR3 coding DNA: TGTGCCAGCAGCTTAATGCGGGACGAGCAGTACTTC.

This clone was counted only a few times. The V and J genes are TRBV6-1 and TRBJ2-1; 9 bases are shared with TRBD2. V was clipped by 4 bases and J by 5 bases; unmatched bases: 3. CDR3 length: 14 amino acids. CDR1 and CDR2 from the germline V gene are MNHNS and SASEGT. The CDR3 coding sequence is TGTGCCAGCAGTGCTAGCGGGGCGAACAATGAGCAGTTCTTC. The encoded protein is CASSASGANNEQFF.

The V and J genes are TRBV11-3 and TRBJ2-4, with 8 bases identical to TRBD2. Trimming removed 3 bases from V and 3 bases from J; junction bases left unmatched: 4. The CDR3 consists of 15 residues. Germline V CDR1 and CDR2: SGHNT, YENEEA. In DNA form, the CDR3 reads TGTGCCAGCAGCTTGGGGCGGGAGGTCAAAAACATTCAGTACTTC. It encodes CASSLGREVKNIQYF.

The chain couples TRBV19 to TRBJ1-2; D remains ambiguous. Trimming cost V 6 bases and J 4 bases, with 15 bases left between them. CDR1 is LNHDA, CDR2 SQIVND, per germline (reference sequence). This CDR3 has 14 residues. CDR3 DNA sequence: TGTGCCAGTAGACCAGAACCAGGAGGCTATGGCTACACCTTC. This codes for CASRPEPGGYGYTF.

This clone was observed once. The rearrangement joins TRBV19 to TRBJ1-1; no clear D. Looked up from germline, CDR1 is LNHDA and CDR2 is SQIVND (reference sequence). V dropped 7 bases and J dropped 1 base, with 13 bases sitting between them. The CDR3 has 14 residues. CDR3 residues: CASNVGVGNTEAFF. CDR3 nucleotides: TGTGCCAGTAATGTCGGGGTCGGGAACACTGAAGCTTTCTTT.

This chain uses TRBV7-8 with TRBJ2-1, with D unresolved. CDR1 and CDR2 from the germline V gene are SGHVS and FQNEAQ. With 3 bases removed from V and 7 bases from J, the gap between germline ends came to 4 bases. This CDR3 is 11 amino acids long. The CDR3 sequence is CASSFLNEQFF. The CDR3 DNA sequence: TGTGCCAGCAGCTTCCTGAATGAGCAGTTCTTC.

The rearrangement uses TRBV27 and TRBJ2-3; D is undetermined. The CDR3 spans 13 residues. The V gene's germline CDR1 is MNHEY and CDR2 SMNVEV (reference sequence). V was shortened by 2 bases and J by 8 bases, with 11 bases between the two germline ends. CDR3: CASSLNVAGTQYF. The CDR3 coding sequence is TGTGCCAGCAGTTTAAACGTGGCTGGTACGCAGTATTTT.